The 13 T cell receptor beta chains listed next were all sequenced from one sample in a study of T-cell reconstitution after alpha-beta-depleted transplantation in children. Researchers prepared the TCRbeta library using unique molecular identifiers, the study reports. TCRdb reprocessed the PCR reads with MiXCR, giving one entry per CDR3 protein. The sample records approximately 110,000 distinct CDR3 sequences, about 21% being singletons. The material sequenced was PBMCs, mostly from graft donor cells, taken 180 days after TCRalphabeta/CD19-depleted stem cell transplant. Source of these receptors: a male patient aged 2 to 9 who had a stem cell transplant for chronic granulomatous disease, so the T cells may come from the graft donor.

V is TRBV18 and J is TRBJ2-1; 9 bases map to TRBD1. Trimming at V came to 3 bases and at J to 6 bases, leaving 3 bases not matched to a gene. There are 14 residues in the CDR3. Germline lookup yields CDR1 KGHSH and CDR2 LQKENI. The CDR3 DNA follows: TGTGCCAGCTCACCGGGACAGGGTTTCAATGAGCAGTTCTTC. Amino acid sequence: CASSPGQGFNEQFF.

This clonotype was detected many times. The gene calls are TRBV20-1 and TRBJ2-5, with 10 bases that match TRBD2. This CDR3 comprises 16 residues. Germline trimming cut 3 bases from V and 1 base from J; bases unmatched to any gene: 8. Per the germline V gene, CDR1 is DFQATT and CDR2 is SNEGSKA (reference sequence). CDR3 region: CSARASLAGLQETQYF. The CDR3 DNA reads TGCAGTGCTAGGGCCTCACTAGCGGGGCTCCAAGAGACCCAGTACTTC.

This clonotype came up many times. V is TRBV29-1 and J is TRBJ2-1; D ambiguous. This CDR3 has 13 amino acids. The V gene's germline CDR1 is SQVTM and CDR2 ANQGSEA. V lost 4 bases and J 0 bases, leaving 7 bases between the germline ends. The CDR3: CSVVWNSYNEQFF. In nucleotides, the CDR3 is TGCAGCGTTGTATGGAACTCCTACAATGAGCAGTTCTTC.

At least ten counts were recorded for this clonotype. J is TRBJ1-6 and V is TRBV20-1; D uncertain. The CDR3 is 12 amino acids. Germline loops: CDR1 DFQATT, CDR2 SNEGSKA (reference sequence). V lost 4 bases and J 7 bases, leaving 8 bases between the germline ends. The CDR3, as DNA: TGCAGTGCTAAGGACGGGAATTCACCCCTCCACTTT. Translated: CSAKDGNSPLHF.

This chain joins TRBV18 and TRBJ2-1; 15 positions match TRBD2. Losses at the gene ends were 0 bases for V and 4 bases for J; bases not matched to a gene: 4. The V gene's germline CDR1 is KGHSH and CDR2 LQKENI. CDR3 length: 18 residues. The CDR3 DNA sequence: TGTGCCAGCTCACCACCGGGACTAGCGGGAGGAAGATACAATGAGCAGTTCTTC. Translating it yields CASSPPGLAGGRYNEQFF.

At least ten counts were recorded for this clonotype. The rearrangement uses TRBV6-6 and TRBJ2-3, with D uncertain. The germline gives CDR1 MNHNY, CDR2 SVGAGI (reference sequence). Trimming took off 2 bases at V and 2 bases at J, with 5 bases between the two ends. This CDR3 is built from 13 residues. In nucleotides, the CDR3 is TGTGCCAGCAGTTACCACCTCACAGATACGCAGTATTTT. Translation gives CASSYHLTDTQYF.

The rearrangement joins TRBV7-8 to TRBJ2-5; the match to TRBD2 covers 8 bases. J lost 3 bases, V lost 5 bases, and 5 bases had no gene match. Germline CDR1 SGHVS, CDR2 FQNEAQ. The CDR3 totals 14 residues. CDR3 loop: CASSENGGEETQYF. Written as DNA, the CDR3 is TGTGCCAGCAGCGAGAACGGGGGGGAAGAGACCCAGTACTTC.

This clonotype has a count of ten or more. J is TRBJ1-2 and V is TRBV20-1; no definite D call. Trimming cost V 1 base and J 6 bases, with 21 bases left between them. CDR1 is DFQATT, CDR2 SNEGSKA, per germline (reference sequence). The CDR3 consists of 16 residues. The CDR3 DNA reads as TGCAGTGCTAGAGGGTTACGTGGGCAGGAGGCGGATGGCTACACCTTC. Protein product: CSARGLRGQEADGYTF.

Many counts were recorded for this clonotype. The J gene is TRBJ1-1, the V gene TRBV3-1; possible D gene TRBD1, 5 bases. CDR3 size: 14 residues. Germline CDR1 and CDR2: LGHDT and YNNKEL (reference sequence). Trimming removed 0 bases at V and 4 bases at J, with 9 bases between. DNA of the CDR3: TGTGCCAGCAGCCAAGATTGGGGGGGCACTGAAGCTTTCTTT. It yields the protein CASSQDWGGTEAFF.

This clonotype was counted many times. The V and J genes are TRBV20-1 and TRBJ1-5; D is possibly TRBD1 (6 bases). Trimming pared 2 bases from V and 8 bases from J, leaving 10 bases between. The CDR3 runs 12 residues. Looked up from germline, CDR1 is DFQATT and CDR2 is SNEGSKA (reference sequence). The CDR3 sequence is CSARQGREPQHF. The CDR3 DNA reads TGCAGTGCTAGACAGGGGAGGGAGCCCCAGCATTTT.

The rearrangement links TRBV3-1 to TRBJ2-5; no firm D call. The germline gives CDR1 LGHDT, CDR2 YNNKEL (reference sequence). The CDR3 runs 15 residues. V shed 3 bases and J shed 5 bases, with 16 bases lying between them. This CDR3 reads CASSQLRDLVETQYF. DNA of the CDR3: TGTGCCAGCAGCCAGTTAAGGGATTTGGTGGAGACCCAGTACTTC.

V and J are TRBV7-6 and TRBJ2-1; 10 bases agree with TRBD2. The CDR3 runs to 16 residues. Germline V gene sequence: CDR1 SGHVS, CDR2 FNYEAQ. Trimming took 1 base from V and 6 from J; bases not matched to a gene: 6. CDR3 sequence: CASSLDLAGVFNEQFF. CDR3 in DNA: TGTGCCAGCAGCTTAGACCTAGCGGGAGTCTTCAATGAGCAGTTCTTC.

This chain uses TRBV9 with TRBJ2-1, with no clear D. Germline V gene sequence: CDR1 SGDLS, CDR2 YYNGEE. V dropped 4 bases and J dropped 4 bases, with 18 bases sitting between them. The CDR3 has 16 residues. The CDR3 here is CASSSDSSSGYNEQFF. In DNA, the CDR3 is TGTGCCAGCAGCTCCGATTCCAGTTCTGGGTACAATGAGCAGTTCTTC.